This TCR beta chain is drawn from a study of monozygotic twins with inflammatory bowel disease. CDR1 and CDR2 (germline): SGHRS, YFSETQ. CDR3 length equals 15 residues. With the 5' RACE reads reprocessed, TCRdb shows one record per CDR3 protein and no DNA. Its table lists about 440,000 distinct CDR3 sequences. The sequenced material came from blood. J is TRBJ1-1 and V is TRBV5-1. This clonotype originated in a human donor with ulcerative colitis or Crohn's disease, or a healthy co-twin of an affected twin (not recorded which). CDR3: CASTLIGGEGTEAFF.